What follows are 11 T cell receptor beta chains derived from one specimen sequenced in a study of CD8 T cells in Susac syndrome. Reverse transcription used roughly 0.45 to 1 ug RNA and random hexamers. TCRdb used MiXCR to reprocess the immunoSEQ multiplex PCR reads, holding one entry per CDR3 protein. The data contain 150,000 to 200,000 distinct CDR3 sequences, approximately 93% of them seen just once; the ten biggest clones take up approximately 0.1%. What was sequenced was CD4+ T cells from PBMCs. The origin of the receptors is a human donor in good health.

The chain carries TRBV20-1 and TRBJ1-4, with D perhaps matching TRBD1 (6 bases). The V and J ends lost 6 bases and 0 bases respectively, with 14 bases between them. Looked up from germline, CDR1 is DFQATT and CDR2 is SNEGSKA (reference sequence). The CDR3 extends over 15 amino acids. In DNA form, the CDR3 reads TGCAGTGCCCTCAGAGGACAGCCAACTAATGAAAAACTGTTTTTT. It yields the protein CSALRGQPTNEKLFF.

The gene calls are TRBV27 and TRBJ2-2, with 9 nucleotides matching TRBD1. This CDR3 is built from 15 residues. Germline V CDR1 and CDR2: MNHEY, SMNVEV (reference sequence). Trimming at V came to 6 bases and at J to 6 bases, leaving 8 bases not matched to a gene. CDR3 DNA: TGTGCCAGCAGCCGACAGGGGGTGTTATCCGGGGAGCTGTTTTTT. Translated, it gives CASSRQGVLSGELFF.

The genes are TRBV2 and TRBJ1-4, with 7 bases identical to TRBD1. The ends lost 8 bases at V and 12 bases at J; junction bases unmatched: 9. Germline values: CDR1 SNHLY, CDR2 FYNNEI. The CDR3 is 12 amino acids. The CDR3 DNA is TGTGCCAGCCTTACTGGGAGGGGGCAACTGTTTTTT. It yields the protein CASLTGRGQLFF.

This clonotype showed up just a few times. The genes are TRBV18 and TRBJ1-1, with D possibly matching TRBD1 (6 bases). This CDR3 spans 13 amino acids. V dropped 10 bases and J dropped 6 bases, with 18 bases sitting between them. Germline-derived CDR1 and CDR2 are KGHSH and LQKENI. This chain's CDR3 is CANSKTGTPEAFF. DNA for the CDR3: TGTGCCAACTCTAAGACAGGTACACCTGAAGCTTTCTTT.

This chain connects TRBV2 to TRBJ1-6; D gene ambiguous. The CDR3 runs to 12 residues. Trimming took 9 bases from V and 10 from J, leaving 13 bases between them. The germline CDR1 and CDR2 sequences are SNHLY and FYNNEI. The chain's CDR3 is CARGRTGSPLHF. The CDR3 DNA sequence: TGTGCCAGGGGCAGGACGGGATCACCCCTCCACTTT.

This chain links TRBV20-1 with TRBJ1-5, with D uncertain. Germline assignment: CDR1 DFQATT and CDR2 SNEGSKA (reference sequence). The CDR3 runs 14 residues. V dropped 1 base and J dropped 0 bases, with 7 bases sitting between them. The CDR3 here is CSARVDNSNQPQHF. The DNA of the CDR3 is TGCAGTGCTAGAGTAGACAATAGCAATCAGCCCCAGCATTTT.

The count of this clonotype is one. The chain has TRBV29-1 and TRBJ2-2, with D tentatively TRBD1 (6 bases). The CDR3 length is 14 residues. CDR1 SQVTM and CDR2 ANQGSEA come from the germline V gene. V was cut by 6 bases and J by 3 bases, with 14 bases left in between. The CDR3 DNA reads TGCAGCGTAAAGTCAGGGGCGGACACCGGGGAGCTGTTTTTT. Residues: CSVKSGADTGELFF.

This clonotype was observed a single time. The chain links TRBV19 to TRBJ1-2, with TRBD1 as a possible D gene (5 bases). The CDR3 contains 17 residues. Germline V gives CDR1 LNHDA, CDR2 SQIVND (reference sequence). The V gene lost 7 bases and the J gene lost 0 bases, with 21 bases spanning the gap. CDR3 DNA sequence: TGTGCCAGTACGCTCGGGGGATCAGGGTATTCTAACTATGGCTACACCTTC. Encoded protein: CASTLGGSGYSNYGYTF.

The chain has TRBV7-6 and TRBJ1-1; TRBD1 might be the D (5 bases). The germline CDR1 and CDR2 sequences are SGHVS and FNYEAQ. CDR3 size: 14 residues. V was pared by 1 base and J by 6 bases, with 12 bases between. As DNA, the CDR3 is TGTGCCAGCAGCTTAGTTCCCGAACAGGCTGAAGCTTTCTTT. Protein sequence: CASSLVPEQAEAFF.

The rearrangement uses TRBV29-1 and TRBJ2-5; no clear D. V gave up 1 base and J gave up 3 bases, with 9 bases separating them. Looked up from germline, CDR1 is SQVTM and CDR2 is ANQGSEA. CDR3 length equals 13 residues. This chain's CDR3 is CSVEVPSKETQYF. The CDR3 DNA follows: TGCAGCGTTGAAGTCCCCAGCAAAGAGACCCAGTACTTC.

This chain uses TRBV19 with TRBJ2-2; 7 positions match TRBD1. This CDR3 spans 15 amino acids. After removal of 5 bases from V and 1 base from J, the junction contained 4 bases not matched to a gene. Germline V gene sequence: CDR1 LNHDA, CDR2 SQIVND (reference sequence). CDR3 bases: TGTGCCAGTAGTGAGGGGGCCATGAACACCGGGGAGCTGTTTTTT. Protein: CASSEGAMNTGELFF.